The 28 T cell receptor beta chains below were found in one sample sequenced in a study of CD8 T cells in ankylosing spondylitis. TCRdb independently ran MiXCR on the 5' RACE reads; one entry per CDR3 protein. The sample holds 750,000 to 850,000 distinct CDR3 sequences; 10% to 15% are singletons and the top ten take 0.51%. Antigens for these TCRs are unknown. Study-level findings and limits: What seemed typical of ankylosing spondylitis blood was a TCR beta motif built from about eight highly homologous variants.

Source material: blood, either unsorted or a sorted T cell fraction (not recorded which). These receptors all come from a male donor with ankylosing spondylitis.

A few counts support this clonotype. The CDR3 loop reads CASSPKQGSGELFF. Written as DNA, the CDR3 is TGTGCCAGCTCACCAAAGCAGGGGAGCGGGGAGCTGTTTTTT. The chain employs TRBV18 and TRBJ2-2; D possibly corresponds to TRBD1 (6 bases). CDR1 KGHSH and CDR2 LQKENI come from the germline V gene. The CDR3 contains 14 residues. V lost 2 bases and J lost 7, with 11 bases in between.

The genes are TRBV7-2 and TRBJ1-5; maybe TRBD1 (5 bases). The CDR3 has 15 residues. The germline V and J ends were trimmed by 3 bases and 3 bases, with 12 bases remaining between them. From germline, CDR1 is SGHTA and CDR2 FQGNSA. CDR3 coding DNA: TGTGCCAGCAGCTTGTACCAGGGAAACAATCAGCCCCAGCATTTT. This codes for CASSLYQGNNQPQHF.

This clonotype appeared a few times. The chain has TRBV7-2 and TRBJ2-3, with no clear D. Trimming took 1 base from V and 7 from J, leaving 12 bases between them. This CDR3 has 14 residues. CDR1 is SGHTA, CDR2 FQGNSA, per germline. The CDR3 DNA reads TGTGCCAGCAGCTTAGAGGTCTCACCAAATACGCAGTATTTT. Translating it yields CASSLEVSPNTQYF.

This chain joins TRBV5-1 and TRBJ1-1; D possibly corresponds to TRBD1 (5 bases). Germline-derived CDR1 and CDR2 are SGHRS and YFSETQ. CDR3 length: 14 amino acids. V dropped 5 bases and J dropped 1 base, with 12 bases sitting between them. The CDR3 DNA is TGCGCCAGCAGAGCGGGACCCGCGAACACTGAAGCTTTCTTT. This sequence encodes CASRAGPANTEAFF.

This clonotype has more than one count but fewer than ten. The rearrangement joins TRBV5-1 to TRBJ2-7; D not resolved. Germline V gene sequence: CDR1 SGHRS, CDR2 YFSETQ. The ends were cut back, 4 bases at V and 4 bases at J, with 9 bases in the middle. The CDR3 extends over 12 amino acids. The CDR3 loop reads CASSADGYEQYF. The CDR3 nucleotides read TGCGCCAGCAGCGCCGACGGATACGAGCAGTACTTC.

The rearrangement uses TRBV6-1 and TRBJ1-4; weak D call: TRBD1 (5 bases). Germline loops: CDR1 MNHNS, CDR2 SASEGT. The CDR3 length is 14 residues. Trimming shortened V by 7 bases and J by 2 bases, and 11 bases separated the two germline ends. DNA for the CDR3: TGTGCCAGCATCGGGGGGACTACTAATGAAAAACTGTTTTTT. Translation: CASIGGTTNEKLFF.

In this sample, this clonotype turned up a few times. The chain links TRBV7-3 to TRBJ1-2, with unresolved D. V lost 1 base and J 5 bases, leaving 11 bases between the germline ends. The V gene's germline CDR1 is SGHTA and CDR2 FQGTGA. This CDR3 region has 14 residues. CDR3 residues: CASSLNPIIYGYTF. CDR3 nucleotide sequence: TGTGCCAGCAGCTTAAACCCCATTATATATGGCTACACCTTC.

This clonotype was counted between two and nine times. J is TRBJ2-3 and V is TRBV4-1; tentatively, D is TRBD2 (6 bases). This CDR3 comprises 12 residues. The germline V and J ends were trimmed by 1 base and 8 bases, with 7 bases remaining between them. Germline CDR1 reads MGHRA; CDR2 reads YSYEKL. For the CDR3, the DNA is TGCGCCAGCAGCCAAGGGGGAGGTACGCAGTATTTT. Its protein is CASSQGGGTQYF.

This clonotype was recorded a few times. The rearrangement uses TRBV7-2 and TRBJ1-2; TRBD1 aligns across 8 bases. CDR1 and CDR2 (germline): SGHTA, FQGNSA. V dropped 5 bases and J dropped 4; count of bases not matched to a gene: 12. The CDR3 is 16 residues long. Here the CDR3 DNA reads TGTGCCAGCAGCGCAAGGACAGGGAGGGATAGCTATGGCTACACCTTC. Amino acids: CASSARTGRDSYGYTF.

The sample holds a few counts of this clonotype. The rearrangement joins TRBV28 to TRBJ2-1; D possibly matches TRBD1 or TRBD2 (5 bases each). The CDR3 is made up of 13 amino acids. Germline values: CDR1 MDHEN, CDR2 SYDVKM. V was cut by 2 bases and J by 8 bases, with 10 bases left in between. The CDR3 here is CASSLGGTDEQFF. The CDR3 region has the DNA TGTGCCAGCAGTTTAGGGGGAACTGATGAGCAGTTCTTC.

This clonotype came up a few times. This chain joins TRBV15 and TRBJ2-7; TRBD1 might be the D (8 bases). Looked up from germline, CDR1 is LNHNV and CDR2 is YYDKDF (reference sequence). This CDR3 region has 15 residues. V lost 1 base, J lost 3 bases, and 13 bases lay in between. The CDR3 reads CATSRGTGGVYEQYF. CDR3 nucleotides: TGTGCCACCAGCAGAGGTACAGGGGGGGTCTACGAGCAGTACTTC.

This clonotype has a count of ten or more. The rearrangement uses TRBV29-1 and TRBJ2-5; TRBD1 or TRBD2 may be the D gene (5 bases each). Looked up from germline, CDR1 is SQVTM and CDR2 is ANQGSEA. The V end was cut by 4 bases, the J end by 5 bases, with 8 bases between. The CDR3 loop spans 11 amino acids. The CDR3 loop reads CSVVGEETQYF. CDR3 coding DNA: TGCAGCGTTGTGGGGGAGGAGACCCAGTACTTC.

This clonotype was counted at least ten times. The chain combines TRBV29-1 with TRBJ2-2; D could derive from TRBD1 or TRBD2 (5 bases each). Trimming took off 4 bases at V and 7 bases at J, with 10 bases between the two ends. The V gene's germline CDR1 is SQVTM and CDR2 ANQGSEA. This CDR3 region has 12 residues. The CDR3 spells CSVGGSIGELFF. In DNA, the CDR3 is TGCAGCGTTGGGGGGAGTATCGGGGAGCTGTTTTTT.

This clonotype was detected ten times or more. This rearrangement joins TRBV5-1 to TRBJ2-3; a weak D match, TRBD2 (5 bases). V was shortened by 0 bases and J by 3 bases, with 8 bases between the two germline ends. From germline, CDR1 is SGHRS and CDR2 YFSETQ. The CDR3 contains 14 residues. CDR3 DNA: TGCGCCAGCAGCTTGGAGGTAGCGACAGATACGCAGTATTTT. Amino acid sequence: CASSLEVATDTQYF.

The chain employs TRBV20-1 and TRBJ2-1, with 10 bases fitting TRBD2. This CDR3 is 11 amino acids long. CDR1 and CDR2 from the germline V gene are DFQATT and SNEGSKA (reference sequence). V gave up 5 bases and J gave up 9 bases; unmatched junction bases: 1. The CDR3 protein is CSAQREGEQFF. For the CDR3, the DNA is TGCAGTGCTCAGCGGGAGGGTGAGCAGTTCTTC.

V is TRBV20-1 and J is TRBJ2-1, with D unclear. CDR1 and CDR2 (germline): DFQATT, SNEGSKA (reference sequence). The CDR3 sequence is 13 residues long. CDR3 nucleotide sequence: TGCAGGGCTGGGCAACCTGCCTACAATGAGCAGTTCTTC. Protein product: CRAGQPAYNEQFF.

The gene calls are TRBV4-2 and TRBJ2-7, with TRBD2 identical over 9 bases. The CDR3 runs 15 residues. Germline V gives CDR1 LGHNA, CDR2 YNFKEQ. With 1 base clipped from V and 2 bases from J, the junction kept 3 bases outside the gene matches. The CDR3 sequence is CASSQGTSATYEQYF. Written as DNA, the CDR3 is TGTGCCAGCAGCCAAGGGACTAGCGCTACCTACGAGCAGTACTTC.

This clonotype was seen more than once but under ten times. V usage is TRBV5-5 and J usage is TRBJ2-1, with unresolved D. The CDR3 sequence is 15 residues long. Trimming pared 0 bases from V and 6 bases from J, leaving 13 bases between. The germline V gene encodes CDR1 SGHKS and CDR2 YYEKEE (reference sequence). The CDR3 loop reads CASSLDPRSGNEQFF. The CDR3 DNA follows: TGTGCCAGCAGCTTGGACCCGCGGTCCGGCAATGAGCAGTTCTTC.

J is TRBJ1-1 and V is TRBV6-5; D gene unclear. Germline loops: CDR1 MNHEY, CDR2 SVGAGI. CDR3 length: 15 amino acids. Trimming stripped 0 bases from V and 2 bases from J, with 10 bases between. Written as DNA, the CDR3 is TGTGCCAGCAGTTACTCGAGTCGGCAAAACACTGAAGCTTTCTTT. It encodes CASSYSSRQNTEAFF.

The chain couples TRBV20-1 to TRBJ2-1; 8 bases agree with TRBD1. With 7 bases clipped from V and 7 bases from J, the junction kept 9 bases outside the gene matches. The CDR3 is 13 residues long. In germline, CDR1 is DFQATT, CDR2 SNEGSKA (reference sequence). CDR3 residues: CSVGQGAGNEQFF. The CDR3 DNA reads TGCAGTGTAGGTCAGGGGGCGGGAAATGAGCAGTTCTTC.

J is TRBJ1-2 and V is TRBV20-1; D remains ambiguous. Per the germline V gene, CDR1 is DFQATT and CDR2 is SNEGSKA (reference sequence). This CDR3 is 12 amino acids long. Trimming stripped 3 bases from V and 7 bases from J, with 12 bases between. The CDR3 sequence: CSASPPYFGYTF. DNA for the CDR3: TGCAGTGCTAGTCCACCATATTTTGGCTACACCTTC.

The V gene is TRBV20-1, the J gene TRBJ1-5; maybe TRBD1 (5 bases). Germline assignment: CDR1 DFQATT and CDR2 SNEGSKA (reference sequence). The V and J ends lost 6 bases and 4 bases respectively, with 13 bases between them. The CDR3 totals 13 residues. Here the CDR3 DNA reads TGCAGTGCCACAGGACCGATTAATCAGCCCCAGCATTTT. Amino acids: CSATGPINQPQHF.

This clonotype was found many times. The rearrangement joins TRBV20-1 to TRBJ2-5, with 7 positions matching TRBD1. Trimming at V came to 6 bases and at J to 2 bases, leaving 6 bases not matched to a gene. The germline V gene has CDR1 DFQATT and CDR2 SNEGSKA (reference sequence). This CDR3 comprises 13 residues. The CDR3 DNA reads as TGCAGTGCCGACAGGGTCGGACAAGAGACCCAGTACTTC. This codes for CSADRVGQETQYF.

This clonotype has only a few counts. The rearrangement joins TRBV7-8 to TRBJ1-3; no clear D. Trimming cost V 2 bases and J 4 bases, with 9 bases left between them. Germline values: CDR1 SGHVS, CDR2 FQNEAQ. This CDR3 region has 14 residues. CDR3 sequence reads: CASSLPRGGNTIYF. DNA for the CDR3: TGTGCCAGCAGCTTACCTCGCGGAGGAAACACCATATATTTT.

In this sample, this clonotype turned up a few times. V usage is TRBV6-5 and J usage is TRBJ1-5; no firm D call. CDR1 and CDR2 from the germline V gene are MNHEY and SVGAGI. V was clipped by 2 bases and J by 5 bases, with 13 bases between them. The CDR3 extends over 15 amino acids. DNA for the CDR3: TGTGCCAGCAGTTACCCTCCGGGGTTGGATCAGCCCCAGCATTTT. Translated: CASSYPPGLDQPQHF.

This clonotype was picked up a small number of times. The rearrangement links TRBV20-1 to TRBJ2-7; TRBD2 aligns across 10 bases. J was trimmed by 7 bases and V by 3 bases; bases with no gene match: 3. This CDR3 region has 12 residues. Germline V gene data show CDR1 as DFQATT and CDR2 as SNEGSKA (reference sequence). Here the CDR3 DNA reads TGCAGTGCTAGTGGACTAGCGGCTGAGCAGTACTTC. This gives the protein CSASGLAAEQYF.

This clonotype was counted ten times or more. V is TRBV20-1 and J is TRBJ2-3; no clear D. The CDR3 runs to 11 residues. The germline V gene has CDR1 DFQATT and CDR2 SNEGSKA (reference sequence). Between the trimmed V and J ends, which lost 6 bases and 5 bases, there was a span of 9 bases. CDR3 nucleotides: TGCAGTGCCGTAAACAGAGATACGCAGTATTTT. The encoded protein is CSAVNRDTQYF.

V is TRBV15 and J is TRBJ2-1; tentative D call: TRBD1 (6 bases). V lost 1 base to trimming and J lost 10 bases, with 11 bases between them. Germline CDR1 and CDR2: LNHNV and YYDKDF (reference sequence). CDR3 size: 13 residues. In DNA form, the CDR3 reads TGTGCCACCAGCAGAGCAGGGGTCGGGGAGCAGTTCTTC. It yields the protein CATSRAGVGEQFF. The full variable domain, in which reference TRBV15 and TRBJ2-1 provide the parts outside the CDR3, is DAMVIQNPRYQVTQFGKPVTLSCSQTLNHNVMYWYQQKSSQAPKLLFHYYDKDFNNEADTPDNFQSRRPNTSFCFLDIRSPGLGDTAMYLCATSRAGVGEQFFGPGTRLTVL.